The present T cell receptor (beta chain) was sequenced within a study of cytomegalovirus exposure and HLA in healthy donors. About the research overall: From about 180 million T cells, an earlier analysis saw under 140 million unique TCR beta sequences. As released early, the data held about 85 million unique TCRs from HLA-typed donors.

Germline V gives CDR1 SEHNR, CDR2 FQNEAQ (reference sequence). The CDR3 is 12 amino acids. As to this clone: One junction end does not reproduce the germline sequence, and a read error may be involved.

Donors were ostensibly healthy at sampling, although undocumented immune exposures were probable. The PCR contained 60 Vbeta and 13 Jbeta primers. Produced via immunoSEQ multiplex PCR; TCRdb's table is partial and in-frame only. The sample consists of about 130,000 clones, around three quarters of them appearing once. V is TRBV7-9 and J is TRBJ1-4, with D perhaps TRBD1 (5 bases). The sequenced material came from PBMCs. This TCR came from a woman between 50 and 59 years old in good health and CMV-seronegative. This CDR3 reads CSSSQTVLELFF. As DNA, the CDR3 is TGTTCCAGCAGCCAGACAGTTTTGGAACTGTTTTTT.